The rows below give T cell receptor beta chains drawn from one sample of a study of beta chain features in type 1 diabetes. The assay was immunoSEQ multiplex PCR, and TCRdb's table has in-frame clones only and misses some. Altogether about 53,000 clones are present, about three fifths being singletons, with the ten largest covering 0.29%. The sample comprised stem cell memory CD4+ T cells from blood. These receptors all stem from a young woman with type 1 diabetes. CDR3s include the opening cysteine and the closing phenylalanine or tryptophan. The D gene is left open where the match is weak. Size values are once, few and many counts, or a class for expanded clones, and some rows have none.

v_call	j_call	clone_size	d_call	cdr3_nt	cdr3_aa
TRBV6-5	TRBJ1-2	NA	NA	TGTGCCAGCAGTTACTTGTTTCAGGGATCCTATGGCTACACCTTC	CASSYLFQGSYGYTF
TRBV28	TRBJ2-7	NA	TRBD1	TGTGCCAGCAGTTTATGGCCTGACAGGGCGGCCGAGCAGTACTTC	CASSLWPDRAAEQYF
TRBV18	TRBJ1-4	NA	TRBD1	TGTGCCAGCTCACCAAGACAGGGAAAAGTTGAAAAACTGTTTTTT	CASSPRQGKVEKLFF
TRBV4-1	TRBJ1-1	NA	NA	TGCGCCAGCAGCCAAGAGCGGCGGGGCGCAGGGAACACTGAAGCTTTCTTT	CASSQERRGAGNTEAFF
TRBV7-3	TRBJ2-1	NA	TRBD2	TGTGCCAGCAGCTTAGCCGGGACTAGCTCCTACAATGAGCAGTTCTTC	CASSLAGTSSYNEQFF
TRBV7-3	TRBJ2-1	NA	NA	TGTGCCAGCAGCTTAGTGGAGGGCCGGGGGACTTACAATGAGCAGTTCTTC	CASSLVEGRGTYNEQFF
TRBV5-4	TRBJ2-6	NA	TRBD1	TGTGCCAGCAGCTTAAGACAGGGGGCAGGGGCCAACGTCCTGACTTTC	CASSLRQGAGANVLTF
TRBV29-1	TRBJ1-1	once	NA	TGCAGCGTTGAAAATACGGACAGAGGAGCTGAAGCTTTCTTT	CSVENTDRGAEAFF
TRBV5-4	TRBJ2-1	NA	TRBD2	TGTGCCAGCAGCTTGGGGGGAACTAGCGGGAGGGCCGGGGAGCAGTTCTTC	CASSLGGTSGRAGEQFF
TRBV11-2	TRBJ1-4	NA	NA	TGTGCCAGCAGCTCCCAGCGGGGAGTTGGGTCTGAAAAACTGTTTTTT	CASSSQRGVGSEKLFF
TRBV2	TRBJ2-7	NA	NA	TGTGCCAGCTTTCGGAGTGTCGGCCCGGTCGAGCAGTACTTC	CASFRSVGPVEQYF
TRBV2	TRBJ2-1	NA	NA	TGTGCCAGCAGTGCGGGGTCGCACAATGAGCAGTTCTTC	CASSAGSHNEQFF
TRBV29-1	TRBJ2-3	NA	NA	TGCAGCGTTGAATTGGCAGCAGATACGCAGTATTTT	CSVELAADTQYF
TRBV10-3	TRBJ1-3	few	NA	TGTGCCACATCCGGGTCCTCTGGAAACACCATATATTTT	CATSGSSGNTIYF
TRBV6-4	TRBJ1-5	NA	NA	TGTGCCAGCAGTGTGAGCGCTGATCAGCCCCAGCATTTT	CASSVSADQPQHF
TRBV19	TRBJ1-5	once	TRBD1	TGTGCCAGTAGTATGCAGTTACAGGGGACCCCACATTTT	CASSMQLQGTPHF
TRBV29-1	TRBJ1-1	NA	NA	TGCAGCGTGGGGGACAACCCGGGGGGTGAAGCTTTCTTT	CSVGDNPGGEAFF
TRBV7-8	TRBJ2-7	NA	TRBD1	TGTGCCAGCAGCCTGGGGACAGGACCCCGCGAGCAGTACTTC	CASSLGTGPREQYF
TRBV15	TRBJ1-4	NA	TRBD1	TGTGCCACCAGCGACAAGACAGGGAGTAATGAAAAACTGTTTTTT	CATSDKTGSNEKLFF
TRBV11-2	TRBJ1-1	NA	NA	TGTGCCAGCAGCTCCGGGAGAGGGGTGAACACTGAAGCTTTCTTT	CASSSGRGVNTEAFF
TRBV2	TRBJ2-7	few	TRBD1	TGTGCCAGTAATTCGGGACAGGGGGACTACGAGCAGTACTTC	CASNSGQGDYEQYF
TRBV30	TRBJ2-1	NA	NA	TGTGCCTGGAGTGCAGGATACAATGAGCAGTTCTTC	CAWSAGYNEQFF
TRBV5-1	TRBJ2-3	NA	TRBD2	TGCGCCAGCAGCTCAGTAAGCGGGGCTAGCACAGATACGCAGTATTTT	CASSSVSGASTDTQYF
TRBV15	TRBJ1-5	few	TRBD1	TGTGCCACCAGCAGGGACAGGGGCCATCAGCCCCAGCATTTT	CATSRDRGHQPQHF